Below, one T cell receptor (beta chain) is given with its context. These data are taken from a study of TIL therapy for anti-PD-1-resistant metastatic lung cancer. This sample's time point: pre-treatment sample, taken before nivolumab and TIL therapy. V lost 7 bases, J lost 3 bases, and 5 bases stayed unmatched. The CDR3 loop spans 13 amino acids. The germline V gene encodes CDR1 SEHNR and CDR2 FQNEAQ (reference sequence). Sequencing used immunoSEQ v3. TCRdb's table, derived via immunoSEQ multiplex PCR, lists solely in-frame clones and lacks some. This table has about 45,000 clones, around 80% appearing once.

Sequencing was performed on blood, taken at baseline. This receptor was identified in a man between 65 and 79 years old with non-small cell lung cancer. The chain combines TRBV7-9 with TRBJ2-7, with TRBD1 identical over 8 bases. The CDR3 reads CASTPGQGYEQYF. The CDR3 nucleotides read TGTGCCAGCACCCCTGGACAGGGCTACGAGCAGTACTTC.